This T cell receptor beta chain was captured in a study of T cell repertoires in cytomegalovirus infection (dated by TCRdb to about 2019). For the study in its entirety: Peptide stimulations targeted recently identified HLA-C-restricted CMV epitopes, whose presentation resists viral immunomodulation, together with well-studied HLA-B-restricted epitopes. Because public TCR beta signatures pointed to carriage of CMV infection together with the matching HLA type, the HLA type of each donor mattered for the analysis.

In this sample, this clonotype turned up a few times. This receptor's antigen is unknown. The record has no base qualities; no much larger clone is one base away. Sequenced using an Illumina HiSeq 1500. The raw public reads went through TCRdb reprocessing: fastp at Q25, MiXCR clone calling, in-frame beta chains kept. CDR3 protein duplicates are merged, each entry listing the most common genes and DNA. This sample comprises about 130,000 distinct CDR3 sequences, approximately 30% of them detected only once. The top ten clones comprise approximately 59% of the sample. What the authors observed across the whole study: In both this cohort and an independent cohort of 350 to 400 donors, the cumulative frequency of public TCR beta family members distinguished carriers of CMV infection plus the relevant HLA type. The ex vivo response was dominated by HLA-C-restricted CMV-specific TCR beta clonotypes, which also provided the single most frequent clonotype in two of eight donors.

Interpreted using the paper, the treatment or condition label stands for: in vitro stimulation with specific CMV peptide epitopes to enrich CMV-specific T cells. According to the germline V gene (reference sequence), CDR1 reads MNHEY and CDR2 reads SMNVEV. From cysteine to phenylalanine, the CDR3 is 17 amino acids long. The entry retains the CDR3 DNA only, 51 bases that are in frame from base 1. V trim: 5 bases; J trim: 8 bases; unmatched bases: 17. The sample in question was CD8+ T cells from cultured PBMCs, obtained from culture after CMV antigen stimulation. The sequence came from a human donor in good health (CMV status not recorded). Some clones in this sample may be carry-over from other donors' samples. The chain is made from TRBV27 and TRBJ2-1; 8 junctional bases match TRBD1. CDR3 region: CASSPARTGFDLDEQFF. Here is the DNA: TGTGCCAGCAGTCCCGCCCGGACAGGGTTCGACCTAGATGAGCAGTTCTTC.